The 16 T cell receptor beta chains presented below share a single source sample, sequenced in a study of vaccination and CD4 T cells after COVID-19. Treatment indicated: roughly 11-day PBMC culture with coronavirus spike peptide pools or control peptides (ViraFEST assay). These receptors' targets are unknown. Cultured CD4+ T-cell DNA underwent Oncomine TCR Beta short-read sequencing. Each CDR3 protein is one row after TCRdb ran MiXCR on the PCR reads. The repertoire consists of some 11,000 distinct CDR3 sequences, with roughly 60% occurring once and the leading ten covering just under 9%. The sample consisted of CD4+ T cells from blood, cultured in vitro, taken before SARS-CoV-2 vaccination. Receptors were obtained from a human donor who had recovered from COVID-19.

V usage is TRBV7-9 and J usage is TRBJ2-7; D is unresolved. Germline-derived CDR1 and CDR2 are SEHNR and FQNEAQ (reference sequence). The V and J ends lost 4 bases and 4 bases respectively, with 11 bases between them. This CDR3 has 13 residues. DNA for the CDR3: TGTGCCAGCAGCTCTACGGGTACGTACGAGCAGTACTTC. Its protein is CASSSTGTYEQYF. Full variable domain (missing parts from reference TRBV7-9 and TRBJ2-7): DTGVSQNPRHKITKRGQNVTFRCDPISEHNRLYWYRQTLGQGPEFLTYFQNEAQLEKSRLLSDRFSAERPKGSFSTLEIQRTEQGDSAMYLCASSSTGTYEQYFGPGTRLTVT.

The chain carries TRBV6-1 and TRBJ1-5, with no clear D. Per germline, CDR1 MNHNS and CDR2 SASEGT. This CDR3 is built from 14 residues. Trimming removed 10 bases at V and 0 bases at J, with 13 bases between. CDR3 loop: CATLPGNSNQPQHF. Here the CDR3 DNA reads TGTGCCACCCTCCCGGGGAATAGCAATCAGCCCCAGCATTTT.

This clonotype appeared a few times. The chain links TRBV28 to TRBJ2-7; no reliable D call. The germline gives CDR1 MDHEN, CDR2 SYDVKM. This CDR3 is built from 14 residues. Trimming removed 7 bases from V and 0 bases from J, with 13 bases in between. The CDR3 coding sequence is TGTGCCAGCACCCTGTATAGGGACTCCTACGAGCAGTACTTC. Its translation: CASTLYRDSYEQYF. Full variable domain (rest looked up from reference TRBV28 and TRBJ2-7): DVKVTQSSRYLVKRTGEKVFLECVQDMDHENMFWYRQDPGLGLRLIYFSYDVKMKEKGDIPEGYSVSREKKERFSLILESASTNQTSMYLCASTLYRDSYEQYFGPGTRLTVT.

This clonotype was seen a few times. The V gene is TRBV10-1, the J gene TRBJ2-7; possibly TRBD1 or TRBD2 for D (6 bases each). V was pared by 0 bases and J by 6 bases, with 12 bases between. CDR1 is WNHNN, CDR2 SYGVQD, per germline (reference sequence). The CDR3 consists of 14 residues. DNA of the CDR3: TGCGCCAGCAGTGAGTCGGGCAGGGGAGGCGAGCAGTACTTC. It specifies CASSESGRGGEQYF.

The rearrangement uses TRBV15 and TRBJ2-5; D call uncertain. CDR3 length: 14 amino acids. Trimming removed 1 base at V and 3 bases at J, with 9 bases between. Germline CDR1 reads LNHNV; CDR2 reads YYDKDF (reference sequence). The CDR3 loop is CATSRAGQKETQYF. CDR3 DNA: TGTGCCACCAGCAGAGCCGGGCAGAAAGAGACCCAGTACTTC. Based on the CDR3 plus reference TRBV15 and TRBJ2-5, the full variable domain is DAMVIQNPRYQVTQFGKPVTLSCSQTLNHNVMYWYQQKSSQAPKLLFHYYDKDFNNEADTPDNFQSRRPNTSFCFLDIRSPGLGDTAMYLCATSRAGQKETQYFGPGTRLLVL.

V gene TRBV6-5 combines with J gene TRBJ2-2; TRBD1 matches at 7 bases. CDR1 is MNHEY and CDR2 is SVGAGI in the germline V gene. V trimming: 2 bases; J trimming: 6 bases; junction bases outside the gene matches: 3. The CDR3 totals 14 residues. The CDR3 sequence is CASSYDRESGELFF. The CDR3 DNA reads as TGTGCCAGCAGTTACGACAGGGAATCCGGGGAGCTGTTTTTT.

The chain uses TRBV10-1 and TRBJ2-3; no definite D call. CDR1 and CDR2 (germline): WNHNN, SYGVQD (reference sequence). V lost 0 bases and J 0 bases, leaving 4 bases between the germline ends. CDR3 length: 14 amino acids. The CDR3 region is CASSESTSTDTQYF. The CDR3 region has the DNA TGCGCCAGCAGTGAGTCCACTAGCACAGATACGCAGTATTTT.

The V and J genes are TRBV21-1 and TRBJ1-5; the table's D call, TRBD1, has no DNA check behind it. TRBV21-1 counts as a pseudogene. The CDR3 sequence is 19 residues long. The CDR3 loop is CASSSRQGATLTSNQPQHF. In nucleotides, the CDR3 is TGTGCCAGCAGCTCGCGACAGGGGGCTACACTAACTAGCAATCAGCCCCAGCATTTT.

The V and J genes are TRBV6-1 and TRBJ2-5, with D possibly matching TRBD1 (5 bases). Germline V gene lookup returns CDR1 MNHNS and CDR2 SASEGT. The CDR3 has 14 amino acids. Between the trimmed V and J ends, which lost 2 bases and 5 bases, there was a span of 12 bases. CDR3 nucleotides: TGTGCCAGCAGTGAAACTGGCAGGGTCGAGACCCAGTACTTC. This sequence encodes CASSETGRVETQYF.

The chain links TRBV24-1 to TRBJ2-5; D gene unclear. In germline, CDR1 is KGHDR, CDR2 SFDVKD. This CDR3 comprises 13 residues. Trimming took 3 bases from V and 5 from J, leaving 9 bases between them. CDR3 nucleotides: TGTGCCACCAGTGATCCCGCCCGGGAGACCCAGTACTTC. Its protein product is CATSDPARETQYF.

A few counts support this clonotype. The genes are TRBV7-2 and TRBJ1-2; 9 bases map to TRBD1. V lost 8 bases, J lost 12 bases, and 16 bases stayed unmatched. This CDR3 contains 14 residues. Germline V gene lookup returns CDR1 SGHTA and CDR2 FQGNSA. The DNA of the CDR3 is TGTGCCAGCTCACAAGACAGGGGGGTGAGGCGGGACACCTTC. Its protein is CASSQDRGVRRDTF.

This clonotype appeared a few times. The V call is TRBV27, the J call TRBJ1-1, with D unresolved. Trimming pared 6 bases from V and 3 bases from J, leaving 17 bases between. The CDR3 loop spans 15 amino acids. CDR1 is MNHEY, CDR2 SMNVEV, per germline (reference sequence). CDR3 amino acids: CASSPSGPEHTEAFF. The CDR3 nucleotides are TGTGCCAGCAGCCCATCCGGACCGGAACACACTGAAGCTTTCTTT.

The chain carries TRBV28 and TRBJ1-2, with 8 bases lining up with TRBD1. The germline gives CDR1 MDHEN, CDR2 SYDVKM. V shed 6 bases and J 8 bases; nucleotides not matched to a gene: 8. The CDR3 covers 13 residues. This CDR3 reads CASSEDRVDGYTF. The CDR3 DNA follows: TGTGCCAGCAGCGAGGACAGGGTCGACGGCTACACCTTC.

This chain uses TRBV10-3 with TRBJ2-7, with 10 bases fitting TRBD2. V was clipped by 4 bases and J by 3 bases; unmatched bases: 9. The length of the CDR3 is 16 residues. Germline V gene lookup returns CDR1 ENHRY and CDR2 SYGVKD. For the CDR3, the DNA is TGTGCCATCAGTGTAACAAGCGGGGGGGTCCTCTACGAGCAGTACTTC. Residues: CAISVTSGGVLYEQYF.

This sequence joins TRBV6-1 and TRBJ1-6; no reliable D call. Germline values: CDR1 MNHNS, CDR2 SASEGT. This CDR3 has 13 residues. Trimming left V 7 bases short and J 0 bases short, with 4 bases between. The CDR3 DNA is TGTGCCAGCACTGCCTCCTATAATTCACCCCTCCACTTT. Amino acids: CASTASYNSPLHF.

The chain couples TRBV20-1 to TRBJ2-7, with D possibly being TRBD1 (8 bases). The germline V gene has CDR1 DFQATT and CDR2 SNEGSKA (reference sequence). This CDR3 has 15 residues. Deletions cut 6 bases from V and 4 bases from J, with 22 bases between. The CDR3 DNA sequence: TGCAGTGCCCCCCCCCGGAAGCGGGACAGGTACGAGCAGTACTTC. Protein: CSAPPRKRDRYEQYF.